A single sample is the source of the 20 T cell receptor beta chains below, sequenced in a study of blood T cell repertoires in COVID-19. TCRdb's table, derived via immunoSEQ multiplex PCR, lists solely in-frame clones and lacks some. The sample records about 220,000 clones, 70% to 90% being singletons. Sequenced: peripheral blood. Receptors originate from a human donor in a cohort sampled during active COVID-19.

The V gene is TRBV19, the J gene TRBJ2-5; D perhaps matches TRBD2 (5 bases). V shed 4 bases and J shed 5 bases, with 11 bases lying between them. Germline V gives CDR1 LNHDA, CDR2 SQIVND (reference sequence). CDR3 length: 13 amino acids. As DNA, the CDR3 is TGTGCCAGTAGTAACGCCCCGGGGGAGACCCAGTACTTC. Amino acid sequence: CASSNAPGETQYF.

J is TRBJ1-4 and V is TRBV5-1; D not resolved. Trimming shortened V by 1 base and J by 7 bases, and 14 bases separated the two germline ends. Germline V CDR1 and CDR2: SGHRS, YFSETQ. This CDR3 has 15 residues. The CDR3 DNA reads TGCGCCAGCAGCTTGAATTTGGAACGGGGTGAAAAACTGTTTTTT. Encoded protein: CASSLNLERGEKLFF.

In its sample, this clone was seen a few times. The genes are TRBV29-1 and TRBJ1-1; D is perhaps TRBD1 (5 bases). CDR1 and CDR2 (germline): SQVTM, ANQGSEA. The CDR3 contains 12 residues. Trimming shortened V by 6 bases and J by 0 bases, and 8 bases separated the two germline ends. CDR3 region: CSVRTLNTEAFF. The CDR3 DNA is TGCAGCGTCAGGACACTGAACACTGAAGCTTTCTTT.

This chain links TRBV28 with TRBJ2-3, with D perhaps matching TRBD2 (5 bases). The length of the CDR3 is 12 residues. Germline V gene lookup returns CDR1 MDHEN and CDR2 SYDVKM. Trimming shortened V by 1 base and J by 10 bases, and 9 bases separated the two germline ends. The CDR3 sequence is CASSLSERAQYF. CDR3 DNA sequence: TGTGCCAGCAGTTTATCCGAGAGGGCGCAGTATTTT.

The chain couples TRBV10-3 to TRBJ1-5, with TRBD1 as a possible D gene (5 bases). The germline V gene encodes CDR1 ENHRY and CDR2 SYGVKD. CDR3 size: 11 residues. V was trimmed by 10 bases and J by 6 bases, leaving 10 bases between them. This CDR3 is CATGPSQPQHF. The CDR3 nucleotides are TGTGCCACAGGGCCCAGTCAGCCCCAGCATTTT.

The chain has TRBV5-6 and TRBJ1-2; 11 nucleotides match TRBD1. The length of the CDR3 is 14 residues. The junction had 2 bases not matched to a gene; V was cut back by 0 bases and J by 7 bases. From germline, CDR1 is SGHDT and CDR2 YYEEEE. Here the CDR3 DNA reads TGTGCCAGCAGCTTGGGGACAGGGGGCCGTGGCTACACCTTC. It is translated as CASSLGTGGRGYTF.

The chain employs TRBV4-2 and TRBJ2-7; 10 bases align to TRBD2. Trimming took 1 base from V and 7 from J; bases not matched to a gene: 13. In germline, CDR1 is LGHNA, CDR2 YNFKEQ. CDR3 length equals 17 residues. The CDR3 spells CASSQVAGGPTGREQYF. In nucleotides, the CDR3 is TGTGCCAGCAGCCAAGTAGCGGGAGGCCCCACGGGGAGGGAGCAGTACTTC.

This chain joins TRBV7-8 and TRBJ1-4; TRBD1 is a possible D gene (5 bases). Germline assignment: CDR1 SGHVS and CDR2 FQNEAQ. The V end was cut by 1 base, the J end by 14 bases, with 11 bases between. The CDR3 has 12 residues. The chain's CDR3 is CASSLGGGALFF. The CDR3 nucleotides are TGTGCCAGCAGCTTAGGAGGAGGGGCTCTGTTTTTT.

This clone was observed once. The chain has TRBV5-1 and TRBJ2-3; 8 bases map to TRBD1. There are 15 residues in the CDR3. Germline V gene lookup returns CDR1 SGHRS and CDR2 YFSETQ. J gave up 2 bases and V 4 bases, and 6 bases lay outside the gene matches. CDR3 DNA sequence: TGCGCCAGCAGCCCCGGACAGGGTGACACAGATACGCAGTATTTT. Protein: CASSPGQGDTDTQYF.

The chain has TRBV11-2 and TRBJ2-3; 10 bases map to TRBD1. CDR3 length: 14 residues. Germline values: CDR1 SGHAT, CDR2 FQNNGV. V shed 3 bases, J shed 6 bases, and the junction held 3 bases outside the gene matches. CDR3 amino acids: CASSFGQGEDTQYF. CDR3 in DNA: TGTGCCAGCAGCTTCGGACAGGGGGAGGATACGCAGTATTTT.

The CDR3 coding sequence is TGTGCCAGCAGTTCTCCAGGGGGAAGGGACACTGAAGCTTTCTTT. Protein: CASSSPGGRDTEAFF. The chain uses TRBV28 and TRBJ1-1, with 7 bases lining up with TRBD1. The CDR3 has 15 amino acids. Unmatched junction bases numbered 8, after V lost 4 bases and J lost 3 bases. Germline-derived CDR1 and CDR2 are MDHEN and SYDVKM.

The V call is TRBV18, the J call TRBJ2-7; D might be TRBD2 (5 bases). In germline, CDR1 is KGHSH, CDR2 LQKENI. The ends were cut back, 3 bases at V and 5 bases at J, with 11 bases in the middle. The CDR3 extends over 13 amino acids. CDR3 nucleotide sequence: TGTGCCAGCTCACCTGGGTCGCGGGACGAGCAGTACTTC. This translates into CASSPGSRDEQYF. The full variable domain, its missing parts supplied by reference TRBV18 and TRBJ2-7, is NAGVMQNPRHLVRRRGQEARLRCSPMKGHSHVYWYRQLPEEGLKFMVYLQKENIIDESGMPKERFSAEFPKEGPSILRIQQVVRGDSAAYFCASSPGSRDEQYFGPGTRLTVT.

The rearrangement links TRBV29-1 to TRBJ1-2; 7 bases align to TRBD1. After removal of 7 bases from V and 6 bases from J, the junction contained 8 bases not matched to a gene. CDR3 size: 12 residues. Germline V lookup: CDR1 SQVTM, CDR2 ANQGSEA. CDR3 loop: CSGNRGRNGYTF. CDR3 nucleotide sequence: TGCAGCGGGAACAGGGGTCGGAATGGCTACACCTTC.

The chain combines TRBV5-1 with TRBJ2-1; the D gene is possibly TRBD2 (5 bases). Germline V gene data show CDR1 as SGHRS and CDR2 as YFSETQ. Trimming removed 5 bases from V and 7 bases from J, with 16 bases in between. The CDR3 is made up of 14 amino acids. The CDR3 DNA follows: TGCGCCAGCAGTGACTCGCGGGTGAGGAATGAGCAGTTCTTC. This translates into CASSDSRVRNEQFF.

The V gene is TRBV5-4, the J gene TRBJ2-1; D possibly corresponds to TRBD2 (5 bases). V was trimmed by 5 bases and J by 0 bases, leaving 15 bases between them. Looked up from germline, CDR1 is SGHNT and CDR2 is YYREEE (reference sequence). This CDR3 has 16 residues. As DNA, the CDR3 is TGTGCCAGCAGAATAGGACTGGACGGCTCCTACAATGAGCAGTTCTTC. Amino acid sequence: CASRIGLDGSYNEQFF.

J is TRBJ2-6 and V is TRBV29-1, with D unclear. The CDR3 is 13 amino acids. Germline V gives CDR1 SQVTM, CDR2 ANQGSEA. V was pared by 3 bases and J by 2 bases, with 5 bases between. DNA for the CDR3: TGCAGCGTTGAGGCAGCTGGGGCCAACGTCCTGACTTTC. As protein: CSVEAAGANVLTF.

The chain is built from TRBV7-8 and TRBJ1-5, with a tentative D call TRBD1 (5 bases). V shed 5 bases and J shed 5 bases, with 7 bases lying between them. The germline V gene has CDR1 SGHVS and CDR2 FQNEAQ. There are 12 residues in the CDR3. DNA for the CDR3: TGTGCCAGCAGCCAAGGGGATCAGCCCCAGCATTTT. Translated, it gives CASSQGDQPQHF. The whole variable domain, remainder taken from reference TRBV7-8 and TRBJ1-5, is GAGVSQSPRYKVAKRGQDVALRCDPISGHVSLFWYQQALGQGPEFLTYFQNEAQLDKSGLPSDRFFAERPEGSVSTLKIQRTQQEDSAVYLCASSQGDQPQHFGDGTRLSIL.

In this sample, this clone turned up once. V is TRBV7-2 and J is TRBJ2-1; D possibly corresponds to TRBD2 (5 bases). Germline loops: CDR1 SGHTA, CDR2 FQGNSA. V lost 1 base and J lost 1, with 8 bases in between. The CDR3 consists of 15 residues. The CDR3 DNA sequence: TGTGCCAGCAGCTTAGGGTCGGGGTCCTACAATGAGCAGTTCTTC. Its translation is CASSLGSGSYNEQFF.

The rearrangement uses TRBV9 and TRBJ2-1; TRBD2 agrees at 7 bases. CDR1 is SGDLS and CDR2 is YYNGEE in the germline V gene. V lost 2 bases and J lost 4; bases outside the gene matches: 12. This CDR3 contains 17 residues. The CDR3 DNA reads TGTGCCAGCAGCGTCCGGGGAGGGTCACCCATTTACAATGAGCAGTTCTTC. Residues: CASSVRGGSPIYNEQFF. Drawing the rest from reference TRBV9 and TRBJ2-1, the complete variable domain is DSGVTQTPKHLITATGQRVTLRCSPRSGDLSVYWYQQSLDQGLQFLIQYYNGEERAKGNILERFSAQQFPDLHSELNLSSLELGDSALYFCASSVRGGSPIYNEQFFGPGTRLTVL.

CDR3 DNA: TGTGCCAGCAGCTTGGCGGGGGTTGGAAGTCAAGAGACCCAGTACTTC. It specifies CASSLAGVGSQETQYF. The chain uses TRBV5-5 and TRBJ2-5, with D possibly matching TRBD2 (6 bases). The CDR3 is 16 amino acids. V lost 0 bases and J 2 bases, leaving 14 bases between the germline ends. Looked up from germline, CDR1 is SGHKS and CDR2 is YYEKEE (reference sequence).